These T cell receptor beta chains were read from a single sample in a study of OX40 agonist ivuxolimab in advanced cancers. Here immunoSEQ multiplex PCR was the method, and the copy in TCRdb shows in-frame clones only, minus some. The sample shows about 26,000 clones, 76% of them seen only once. Sequenced here: CD4+ or CD8+ T cells sorted from blood, sampled in a trial of the OX40 agonist ivuxolimab. These receptors originate from an adult with an advanced solid tumor such as melanoma, head and neck, liver or kidney cancer. Both conserved end residues are part of each CDR3. The D gene is left open where the match is weak. The size field is filled for only some rows; it gives once, few, many or a size class.

J gene: TRBJ1-2
D gene: TRBD1
V gene: TRBV6-5
CDR3 length: 14
clone size: once
CDR3 protein: CVSSNPGQGYGYTF
CDR3 DNA: TGTGTCAGCAGTAACCCAGGACAGGGCTATGGCTACACCTTC

J gene: TRBJ1-1
D gene: -
V gene: TRBV5-1
CDR3 length: 15
clone size: once
CDR3 protein: CASSYLSGRPTEAFF
CDR3 DNA: TGCGCCAGCAGCTACCTCTCGGGCAGGCCAACTGAAGCTTTCTTT

J gene: TRBJ2-3
D gene: -
V gene: TRBV7-2
CDR3 length: 15
clone size: -
CDR3 protein: CASSLEGGPPSTQYF
CDR3 DNA: TGTGCCAGCAGCTTGGAGGGGGGGCCTCCTAGTACGCAGTATTTT

J gene: TRBJ1-6
D gene: TRBD1
V gene: TRBV19
CDR3 length: 13
clone size: -
CDR3 protein: CASRGTVQAPLHF
CDR3 DNA: TGTGCCAGTAGGGGGACAGTCCAAGCACCCCTCCACTTT

J gene: TRBJ2-6
D gene: -
V gene: TRBV2
CDR3 length: 15
clone size: -
CDR3 protein: CASRDHSSGANVLTF
CDR3 DNA: TGTGCCAGCAGGGATCACAGCTCTGGGGCCAACGTCCTGACTTTC

J gene: TRBJ2-3
D gene: TRBD2
V gene: TRBV15
CDR3 length: 16
clone size: -
CDR3 protein: CATSRGIAGGIDTQYF
CDR3 DNA: TGTGCCACCAGCAGAGGGATAGCGGGGGGGATAGATACGCAGTATTTT

J gene: TRBJ2-5
D gene: -
V gene: TRBV9
CDR3 length: 18
clone size: -
CDR3 protein: CASSAGRQGWGNQETQYF
CDR3 DNA: TGTGCCAGCAGCGCGGGCCGCCAGGGTTGGGGAAACCAAGAGACCCAGTACTTC

J gene: TRBJ1-1
D gene: -
V gene: TRBV19
CDR3 length: 13
clone size: few
CDR3 protein: CASSENRNTEAFF
CDR3 DNA: TGTGCCAGTAGTGAGAACAGGAACACTGAAGCTTTCTTT

J gene: TRBJ1-5
D gene: -
V gene: TRBV18
CDR3 length: 12
clone size: few
CDR3 protein: CASSTINQPQHF
CDR3 DNA: TGTGCCAGCTCAACAATCAATCAGCCCCAGCATTTT

J gene: TRBJ2-7
D gene: TRBD1
V gene: TRBV7-7
CDR3 length: 13
clone size: few
CDR3 protein: CASGTGQGYEQYF
CDR3 DNA: TGTGCCAGCGGAACGGGACAGGGATACGAGCAGTACTTC

J gene: TRBJ1-5
D gene: -
V gene: TRBV4-3
CDR3 length: 14
clone size: once
CDR3 protein: CASSQEIGNQPQHF
CDR3 DNA: TGCGCCAGCAGCCAAGAAATCGGGAATCAGCCCCAGCATTTT

J gene: TRBJ1-4
D gene: TRBD1
V gene: TRBV28
CDR3 length: 14
clone size: -
CDR3 protein: CASSSGQENEKLFF
CDR3 DNA: TGTGCCAGCAGTTCGGGACAGGAAAATGAAAAACTGTTTTTT

J gene: TRBJ1-4
D gene: TRBD1
V gene: TRBV6-1
CDR3 length: 15
clone size: -
CDR3 protein: CASSEGEGASEKLFF
CDR3 DNA: TGTGCCAGCAGTGAAGGAGAGGGGGCGAGTGAAAAACTGTTTTTT

J gene: TRBJ1-4
D gene: -
V gene: TRBV30
CDR3 length: 13
clone size: -
CDR3 protein: CAWIPTPNEKLFF
CDR3 DNA: TGTGCCTGGATTCCCACCCCTAATGAAAAACTGTTTTTT

J gene: TRBJ2-7
D gene: -
V gene: TRBV11-2
CDR3 length: 13
clone size: -
CDR3 protein: CASSLVESYEQYF
CDR3 DNA: TGTGCCAGCAGCTTAGTAGAGAGCTACGAGCAGTACTTC

J gene: TRBJ2-1
D gene: -
V gene: TRBV9
CDR3 length: 13
clone size: once
CDR3 protein: CASSTQSYNEQFF
CDR3 DNA: TGTGCCAGCAGCACCCAGTCCTACAATGAGCAGTTCTTC

J gene: TRBJ2-7
D gene: -
V gene: TRBV5-1
CDR3 length: 15
clone size: medium-sized
CDR3 protein: CASSLGGQDYYEQYF
CDR3 DNA: TGCGCCAGCAGCTTGGGTGGACAGGACTACTACGAGCAGTACTTC

J gene: TRBJ1-4
D gene: -
V gene: TRBV9
CDR3 length: 11
clone size: -
CDR3 protein: CASSLNEKLFF
CDR3 DNA: TGTGCCAGCAGCCTAAATGAAAAACTGTTTTTT

J gene: TRBJ2-3
D gene: TRBD2
V gene: TRBV5-4
CDR3 length: 14
clone size: -
CDR3 protein: CASSLTSGGHTQYF
CDR3 DNA: TGTGCCAGCAGCTTGACTAGCGGGGGACATACGCAGTATTTT

J gene: TRBJ2-1
D gene: -
V gene: TRBV7-2
CDR3 length: 16
clone size: -
CDR3 protein: CASSFGDGGIYNEQFF
CDR3 DNA: TGTGCCAGCAGCTTTGGGGACGGTGGGATTTACAATGAGCAGTTCTTC

J gene: TRBJ2-2
D gene: TRBD1
V gene: TRBV28
CDR3 length: 16
clone size: -
CDR3 protein: CASSFSGQGGTGELFF
CDR3 DNA: TGTGCCAGCAGTTTCTCGGGACAGGGTGGGACCGGGGAGCTGTTTTTT

J gene: TRBJ1-1
D gene: TRBD1
V gene: TRBV19
CDR3 length: 14
clone size: -
CDR3 protein: CASTEQGQGVEAFF
CDR3 DNA: TGTGCCAGTACCGAACAGGGACAGGGGGTGGAAGCTTTCTTT

J gene: TRBJ1-1
D gene: TRBD1
V gene: TRBV2
CDR3 length: 14
clone size: -
CDR3 protein: CASSRDRPNTEAFF
CDR3 DNA: TGTGCCAGCAGTAGGGACAGGCCGAACACTGAAGCTTTCTTT

J gene: TRBJ1-3
D gene: -
V gene: TRBV30
CDR3 length: 15
clone size: -
CDR3 protein: CASSRLSHSGNTIYF
CDR3 DNA: TGTGCCTCCTCCCGGTTATCTCACTCTGGAAACACCATATATTTT

J gene: TRBJ1-3
D gene: -
V gene: TRBV2
CDR3 length: 14
clone size: -
CDR3 protein: CASSGGAAGNTIYF
CDR3 DNA: TGTGCCAGCAGTGGTGGGGCGGCGGGAAACACCATATATTTT

J gene: TRBJ2-7
D gene: -
V gene: TRBV11-1
CDR3 length: 14
clone size: few
CDR3 protein: CASSSLTGSHEQYF
CDR3 DNA: TGTGCCAGCAGCTCGCTAACAGGGTCCCACGAGCAGTACTTC